These 21 T cell receptor beta chains originate from one sample sequenced in a study of blood T cell repertoires in COVID-19. Sequenced by immunoSEQ multiplex PCR; TCRdb stores in-frame clones only, minus some. The data show approximately 15,000 clones, with around 91% seen just once and around 4.7% held by the top ten. Sequenced input: peripheral blood. The receptors were gathered from a man in his sixties with active COVID-19.

This chain joins TRBV12-3 or TRBV12-4 and TRBJ1-2; D unclear. The CDR3 contains 12 residues. Trimming took off 3 bases at V and 10 bases at J, with 12 bases between the two ends. CDR3 sequence (DNA): TGTGCCAGCAGTTTCGCAGACCGGGACTACACCTTC. This sequence encodes CASSFADRDYTF.

CDR3 DNA sequence: TGCGCCAGCAGACCCGGGACAGGGGTGTTAAGCAATCAGCCCCAGCATTTT. The encoded protein is CASRPGTGVLSNQPQHF. The rearrangement joins TRBV5-1 to TRBJ1-5; 10 nucleotides agree with TRBD1. The CDR3 totals 17 residues. Germline V gene lookup returns CDR1 SGHRS and CDR2 YFSETQ. Trimming cost V 5 bases and J 1 base; bases outside gene matches: 9.

V and J are TRBV21-1 and TRBJ1-6; the table's D call, TRBD1, has no DNA check behind it. TRBV21-1 is reported as a pseudogene. CDR3 size: 15 residues. Here the CDR3 reads CASSKGDRGISPLHF. The CDR3 DNA reads TGTGCCAGCAGCAAGGGGGACAGGGGGATTTCACCCCTCCACTTT.

The chain uses TRBV4-2 and TRBJ1-4, with D perhaps TRBD1 (5 bases). The CDR3 contains 13 residues. Trimming took 5 bases from V and 5 from J, leaving 9 bases between them. Germline CDR1 is LGHNA and CDR2 is YNFKEQ. DNA for the CDR3: TGTGCCAGCAGCACGCAGGGAAATGAAAAACTGTTTTTT. Protein: CASSTQGNEKLFF.

J is TRBJ2-1 and V is TRBV18; 8 nucleotides align to TRBD1. V trimming: 7 bases; J trimming: 0 bases; junction bases outside the gene matches: 8. The CDR3 runs to 16 residues. Germline V gene lookup returns CDR1 KGHSH and CDR2 LQKENI. CDR3 sequence reads: CASYRQGQLSYNEQFF. CDR3 in DNA: TGTGCCAGCTACAGACAGGGGCAACTCTCCTACAATGAGCAGTTCTTC. Looking up the rest from reference TRBV18 and TRBJ2-1 gives the full variable domain: NAGVMQNPRHLVRRRGQEARLRCSPMKGHSHVYWYRQLPEEGLKFMVYLQKENIIDESGMPKERFSAEFPKEGPSILRIQQVVRGDSAAYFCASYRQGQLSYNEQFFGPGTRLTVL.

This clone was recorded once. The V call is TRBV5-6, the J call TRBJ1-6; TRBD1 aligns across 9 bases. Per germline, CDR1 SGHDT and CDR2 YYEEEE. The CDR3 sequence is 16 residues long. The V and J ends lost 4 bases and 9 bases, in that order; junction bases with no gene match: 11. CDR3 sequence reads: CASSAATGQGGSPLHF. In nucleotides, the CDR3 is TGTGCCAGCAGCGCAGCAACGGGACAGGGCGGTTCACCCCTCCACTTT.

As for this clone: The junction and the germline gene differ at one end; a read error may be behind it. The chain combines TRBV3-1 (or the pseudogene TRBV3-2) with TRBJ2-2, with D maybe TRBD1 (5 bases). The CDR3 consists of 14 residues. Germline CDR1 LGHDT, CDR2 YNNKEL (reference sequence). The CDR3 sequence is CASTWGQNPGELFF. The CDR3 DNA reads TGTGCCAGCACCTGGGGCCAGAACCCCGGGGAGCTGTTTTTT.

This clone was seen just once. This rearrangement joins TRBV29-1 to TRBJ2-1; D possibly corresponds to TRBD2 (7 bases). CDR3 length: 11 residues. V lost 8 bases, J lost 10 bases, and 15 bases lay in between. The V gene's germline CDR1 is SQVTM and CDR2 ANQGSEA. The CDR3 loop reads CSLVKGGEQFF. CDR3 DNA sequence: TGCAGCCTGGTAAAGGGGGGGGAGCAGTTCTTC.

The chain has TRBV11-2 and TRBJ2-5; D perhaps matches TRBD1 (6 bases). The V and J ends lost 4 bases and 2 bases respectively, with 17 bases between them. CDR1 and CDR2 (germline): SGHAT, FQNNGV. The CDR3 is 16 amino acids. In DNA form, the CDR3 reads TGTGCCAGCAGCTCTCCACGGGACAATTCACAAGAGACCCAGTACTTC. It is translated as CASSSPRDNSQETQYF.

This chain connects TRBV6-4 to TRBJ1-2; no firm D call. The V gene's germline CDR1 is MRHNA and CDR2 SNTAGT. Trimming removed 3 bases from V and 1 base from J, with 9 bases in between. The CDR3 runs to 14 residues. CDR3 DNA sequence: TGTGCCAGCAGTGAGAGTAGAAATAACTATGGCTACACCTTC. Amino acids: CASSESRNNYGYTF.

The chain links TRBV4-1 to TRBJ2-2; D is uncertain. The ends were cut back, 4 bases at V and 6 bases at J, with 9 bases in the middle. CDR1 is MGHRA, CDR2 YSYEKL, per germline. The CDR3 spans 13 residues. The CDR3 reads CASSPSLSGELFF. The CDR3, as DNA: TGCGCCAGCAGCCCGAGTCTGTCCGGGGAGCTGTTTTTT.

The genes are TRBV11-2 and TRBJ2-6, with D hard to call. V was trimmed by 5 bases and J by 2 bases, leaving 10 bases between them. The CDR3 is 15 amino acids. From germline, CDR1 is SGHAT and CDR2 FQNNGV. The CDR3 coding sequence is TGTGCCAGCAGCATCGAACGGGCTGGGGCCAACGTCCTGACTTTC. This encodes CASSIERAGANVLTF.

J is TRBJ2-5 and V is TRBV5-1; 10 nucleotides line up with TRBD1. The CDR3 loop spans 16 amino acids. In germline, CDR1 is SGHRS, CDR2 YFSETQ. V lost 3 bases and J lost 4; bases outside the gene matches: 9. The chain's CDR3 is CASSWTVGQGPETQYF. The CDR3 DNA sequence: TGCGCCAGCAGCTGGACCGTGGGACAGGGGCCAGAGACCCAGTACTTC.

The chain links TRBV27 to TRBJ2-3; tentative D call: TRBD2 (5 bases). This CDR3 contains 14 residues. V was cut by 5 bases and J by 1 base, with 10 bases left in between. CDR1 is MNHEY, CDR2 SMNVEV, per germline (reference sequence). This CDR3 is CASSDWGGTDTQYF. The CDR3 nucleotides read TGTGCCAGCAGTGACTGGGGAGGCACAGATACGCAGTATTTT.

The genes are TRBV24-1 and TRBJ2-1, with 7 bases that match TRBD2. Germline CDR1 reads KGHDR; CDR2 reads SFDVKD. This CDR3 has 16 amino acids. The trim removed 5 bases at V and 1 base at J, leaving 7 bases unmatched. This CDR3 is CATSGAGRSSYNEQFF. The CDR3 DNA sequence: TGTGCCACCAGTGGCGCCGGGAGGAGTTCCTACAATGAGCAGTTCTTC.

This clone was recorded once. This chain joins TRBV29-1 and TRBJ2-2, with D possibly matching TRBD1 (6 bases). Between the trimmed V and J ends, which lost 0 bases and 6 bases, there was a span of 11 bases. Germline V gives CDR1 SQVTM, CDR2 ANQGSEA. The CDR3 has 14 residues. The CDR3 loop is CSVEEGAYPGELFF. The CDR3 nucleotides read TGCAGCGTTGAAGAGGGGGCGTACCCCGGGGAGCTGTTTTTT.

The chain couples TRBV19 to TRBJ1-4; TRBD1 is a possible D gene (5 bases). This CDR3 is 15 amino acids long. CDR1 is LNHDA, CDR2 SQIVND, per germline (reference sequence). V gave up 10 bases and J gave up 14 bases, with 29 bases separating them. CDR3 sequence: CATAPREKGRRSLFF. For the CDR3, the DNA is TGTGCCACCGCCCCCAGGGAAAAGGGCCGTCGTAGCCTGTTTTTT.

The chain links TRBV27 to TRBJ1-1, with D hard to call. Trimming took off 3 bases at V and 0 bases at J, with 5 bases between the two ends. Germline V CDR1 and CDR2: MNHEY, SMNVEV (reference sequence). The CDR3 contains 13 residues. The CDR3 DNA is TGTGCCAGCAGTTTCTCAGTGAACACTGAAGCTTTCTTT. Protein: CASSFSVNTEAFF.

V gene TRBV11-2 combines with J gene TRBJ2-1; possible D gene TRBD2, 6 bases. CDR1 is SGHAT and CDR2 is FQNNGV in the germline V gene. CDR3 length: 19 residues. V was clipped by 1 base and J by 3 bases, with 22 bases between them. The CDR3 nucleotides read TGTGCCAGCAGCTTAGTTCGGAGAGGAGGGGTGTGGGACTACAATGAGCAGTTCTTC. Translation gives CASSLVRRGGVWDYNEQFF.

The V call is TRBV5-1, the J call TRBJ1-1; a possible D gene is TRBD1 (6 bases). Deletions cut 7 bases from V and 1 base from J, with 8 bases between. CDR1 is SGHRS, CDR2 YFSETQ, per germline. The CDR3 runs to 12 residues. DNA of the CDR3: TGCGCCAGCGGGGGACAGAACACTGAAGCTTTCTTT. Amino acid sequence: CASGGQNTEAFF. The full variable domain, completed using reference TRBV5-1 and TRBJ1-1, is KAGVTQTPRYLIKTRGQQVTLSCSPISGHRSVSWYQQTPGQGLQFLFEYFSETQRNKGNFPGRFSGRQFSNSRSEMNVSTLELGDSALYLCASGGQNTEAFFGQGTRLTVV.

The count of this clone is one. The chain couples TRBV19 to TRBJ1-2; D remains unclear. This CDR3 region has 14 residues. Per the germline V gene, CDR1 is LNHDA and CDR2 is SQIVND (reference sequence). Trimming shortened V by 3 bases and J by 5 bases, and 13 bases separated the two germline ends. The CDR3 nucleotides are TGTGCCAGTAGTATGGCCAGTGGGAGGTATGGCTACACCTTC. Encoded protein: CASSMASGRYGYTF.